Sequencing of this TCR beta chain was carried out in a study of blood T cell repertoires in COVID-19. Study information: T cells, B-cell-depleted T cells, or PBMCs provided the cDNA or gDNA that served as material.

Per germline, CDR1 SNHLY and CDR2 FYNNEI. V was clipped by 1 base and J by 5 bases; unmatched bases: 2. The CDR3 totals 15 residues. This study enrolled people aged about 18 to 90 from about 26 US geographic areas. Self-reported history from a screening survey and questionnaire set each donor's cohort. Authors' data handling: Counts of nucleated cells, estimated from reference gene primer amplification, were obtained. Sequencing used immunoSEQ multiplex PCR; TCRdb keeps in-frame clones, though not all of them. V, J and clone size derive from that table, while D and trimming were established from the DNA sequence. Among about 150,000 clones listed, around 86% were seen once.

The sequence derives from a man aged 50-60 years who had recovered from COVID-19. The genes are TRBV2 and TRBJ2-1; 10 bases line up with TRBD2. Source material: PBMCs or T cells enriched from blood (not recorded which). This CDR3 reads CASSEGLAGDNEQFF. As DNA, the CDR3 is TGTGCCAGCAGTGAAGGTCTAGCGGGGGACAATGAGCAGTTCTTC.